This is a list of T cell receptor beta chains from one sample in a study of identical twins. Each CDR3 protein gets one entry after TCRdb re-called the 5' RACE reads with MiXCR. The sample has a few hundred thousand distinct CDR3 sequences, 12% seen once. These data were likewise used in another study, on yellow fever vaccine responses in identical twins.

Sequencing was carried out using memory (CD45RO+) T cells sorted from blood. The receptor source for this set is a woman aged 18-30 years in good health. Both conserved end residues are part of each CDR3. The D gene is left open where the match is weak. Clone size is not always given. Where it is, it says once, few, many or a class for expanded clones.

CDR3 protein | CDR3 DNA | J gene | D gene | V gene | clone size
CASSAGRLGGDYTF | TGCGCCAGCAGTGCGGGACGCCTGGGGGGAGACTACACCTTC | TRBJ1-2 | NA | TRBV10-1 | NA
CASSLAGPNQPQHF | TGTGCCAGCAGCTTAGCAGGTCCCAACCAGCCCCAGCATTTT | TRBJ1-5 | NA | TRBV7-8 | many
CASSGTGGYEQYF | TGTGCCAGCAGTGGGACAGGGGGCTACGAGCAGTACTTC | TRBJ2-7 | TRBD1 | TRBV25-1 | many
CASSGAGGNTGELFF | TGTGCCAGCAGCGGGGCTGGAGGAAACACCGGGGAGCTGTTTTTT | TRBJ2-2 | NA | TRBV7-8 | many
CSARVSGTGELFF | TGCAGTGCTAGAGTCTCGGGAACCGGGGAGCTGTTTTTT | TRBJ2-2 | NA | TRBV20-1 | NA
CASSEVQGAYEQYF | TGTGCCAGCAGTGAGGTCCAGGGGGCTTACGAGCAGTACTTC | TRBJ2-7 | TRBD1 | TRBV2 | few
CASSQDQGVGANVLTF | TGTGCCAGCAGCCAAGATCAGGGGGTGGGGGCCAACGTCCTGACTTTC | TRBJ2-6 | TRBD1 | TRBV3-1 | NA
CASSPREISTGELFF | TGTGCCAGCTCACCAAGGGAGATCTCGACCGGGGAGCTGTTTTTT | TRBJ2-2 | NA | TRBV18 | NA
CSARDTVRGNYEQYF | TGCAGTGCTAGAGATACCGTACGGGGCAATTACGAGCAGTACTTC | TRBJ2-7 | NA | TRBV20-1 | few
CASSLDQRGGLDTQYF | TGCGCCAGCAGCTTGGATCAGCGGGGGGGCCTAGATACGCAGTATTTT | TRBJ2-3 | TRBD2 | TRBV5-1 | NA
CAISGSTGAYGYTF | TGTGCCATCAGTGGGTCGACAGGTGCTTATGGCTACACCTTC | TRBJ1-2 | NA | TRBV10-3 | few
CSVERRVEAGLGQPQHF | TGCAGCGTTGAACGGAGGGTGGAGGCAGGGCTGGGCCAGCCCCAGCATTTT | TRBJ1-5 | NA | TRBV29-1 | many
CCAASPQQGVYNEQFF | TGCTGTGCTGCCTCACCGCAGCAAGGAGTTTACAATGAGCAGTTCTTC | TRBJ2-1 | NA | TRBV20-1 | few
CSAPLAGGIYEQYF | TGCAGTGCCCCGCTAGCGGGAGGAATCTACGAGCAGTACTTC | TRBJ2-7 | TRBD2 | TRBV20-1 | few
CASSSLTSFYGYTF | TGTGCCAGCAGTTCTCTCACTAGTTTCTATGGCTACACCTTC | TRBJ1-2 | NA | TRBV27 | NA